This TCR beta chain was profiled in a study of response to subunit inactivated influenza vaccine. Concerning this clonotype itself: What it binds is not known.

V lost 1 base and J lost 10; bases outside the gene matches: 8. Germline CDR1 reads KGHDR; CDR2 reads SFDVKD. This CDR3 is built from 15 residues. Findings and caveats of the study: Researchers suggested that each seasonal influenza vaccination recruits few new T cells.

From the RT-PCR reads, TCRdb called clonotypes with MiXCR, one entry per CDR3 protein. Among more than 700,000 distinct CDR3 sequences listed, over 20% were seen once. This sequence was found in a man aged 45-65 years who received an inactivated influenza vaccine. The chain employs TRBV24-1 and TRBJ2-1, with 8 bases identical to TRBD2. The sequences come from PBMCs from blood, collected less than 6 days after vaccination. CDR3 sequence: CATSDFGGGRPEQFF. Here the CDR3 DNA reads TGTGCCACCAGTGATTTTGGCGGGGGGCGACCAGAGCAGTTCTTC.